This TCR beta chain was found in a study of T cell responses to AZD1222 COVID-19 vaccine. Using immunoSEQ multiplex PCR, the repertoire was profiled, and TCRdb retains in-frame clones only, with some absent. The table lists roughly 97,000 clones, around nine tenths of them singletons. The sequences come from peripheral blood, collected on day 0 of AZD1222 vaccination. This clonotype originated in an adult in good health.

DNA for the CDR3: TGTGCCAGCAGCCCTCGACAGGGGGCACACACTGAAGCTTTCTTT. Protein product: CASSPRQGAHTEAFF. The rearrangement joins TRBV3-1 (or the pseudogene TRBV3-2) to TRBJ1-1; 10 positions match TRBD1. CDR1 LGHDT and CDR2 YNNKEL come from the germline V gene (reference sequence). CDR3 length: 15 residues. V lost 4 bases, J lost 3 bases, and 5 bases stayed unmatched.